Listed below are T cell receptor beta chains from one sample, sequenced in a study of CD8 T cells in ankylosing spondylitis. One entry per CDR3 protein results from TCRdb running MiXCR on the 5' RACE reads. The sample has approximately 220,000 distinct CDR3 sequences; approximately 20% are singletons. Specimen: blood, either unsorted or a sorted T cell fraction (not recorded which). Source of these receptors: a male donor with ankylosing spondylitis. CDR3s include the opening cysteine and the closing phenylalanine or tryptophan. D genes are given only for firm matches. Clone size is not always given. Where it is, it says once, few, many or a class for expanded clones.

D gene	clone size	V gene	J gene	CDR3 protein	CDR3 DNA
-	few	TRBV5-1	TRBJ2-2	CASSFTGELDTGELFF	TGCGCCAGCAGCTTTACGGGGGAGTTGGACACCGGGGAGCTGTTTTTT
-	few	TRBV12-3/TRBV12-4	TRBJ2-5	CASSLNRQETQYF	TGTGCCAGCAGTTTAAACAGGCAAGAGACCCAGTACTTC
-	-	TRBV12-3/TRBV12-4	TRBJ2-5	CASSLVVGVARETQYF	TGTGCCAGCAGTTTAGTGGTGGGAGTAGCGCGAGAGACCCAGTACTTC
-	few	TRBV6-1	TRBJ1-1	CASLLQGGGSNTEAFF	TGTGCCAGCCTCCTACAGGGTGGCGGATCTAACACTGAAGCTTTCTTT
TRBD1	-	TRBV19	TRBJ2-1	CASWDRVYNEQFF	TGTGCCAGTTGGGACAGGGTGTACAATGAGCAGTTCTTC
TRBD2	-	TRBV6-2/TRBV6-3	TRBJ2-4	CASSGRDYPQVDIQYF	TGTGCCAGCAGTGGTCGGGACTACCCCCAGGTGGACATTCAGTACTTC
-	few	TRBV20-1	TRBJ2-7	CSARGPDMYSYEQYF	TGCAGTGCTAGAGGGCCCGATATGTACTCCTACGAGCAGTACTTC
-	-	TRBV20-1	TRBJ1-2	CSARDRLVNYGYTF	TGCAGTGCTAGAGATCGGCTCGTTAACTATGGCTACACCTTC
-	-	TRBV25-1	TRBJ2-4	CASTGGVRGIMIAKNIQYF	TGTGCCAGCACCGGAGGGGTCCGGGGGATAATGATAGCCAAAAACATTCAGTACTTC
TRBD2	many	TRBV10-3	TRBJ2-3	CAISDPQRGVTDTQYF	TGTGCCATCAGTGACCCCCAGCGGGGGGTGACAGATACGCAGTATTTT
-	-	TRBV19	TRBJ1-1	CASISGGATEAFF	TGTGCCAGTATTAGTGGCGGGGCCACTGAAGCTTTCTTT
-	few	TRBV16	TRBJ2-7	CASSQSVYEQYF	TGTGCCAGCAGCCAATCGGTCTACGAGCAGTACTTC
TRBD2	many	TRBV28	TRBJ2-3	CASSWTSGSSDTQYF	TGTGCCAGCAGCTGGACTAGCGGGAGTTCAGATACGCAGTATTTT
-	-	TRBV11-2	TRBJ1-1	CASSLVRGARNTEAFF	TGTGCCAGCAGCTTAGTGCGGGGGGCGAGGAACACTGAAGCTTTCTTT
TRBD2	many	TRBV6-2/TRBV6-3	TRBJ2-2	CASKGAGVYTGELFF	TGTGCCAGCAAGGGAGCGGGAGTGTACACCGGGGAGCTGTTTTTT
TRBD2	few	TRBV7-8	TRBJ2-1	CASSLGTSGGAYNEQFF	TGTGCCAGCAGCCTGGGGACTAGCGGGGGGGCCTACAATGAGCAGTTCTTC
-	few	TRBV12-3/TRBV12-4	TRBJ2-5	CASSLLGVRGQETQYF	TGTGCCAGCAGTCTATTAGGGGTCAGGGGCCAAGAGACCCAGTACTTC